These 4 T cell receptor beta chains were sequenced from one sample in a study of T-cell reconstitution after alpha-beta-depleted transplantation in children. Unique molecular identifiers were used to barcode this TCRbeta library. TCRdb analysed the PCR reads with MiXCR anew, one entry per CDR3 protein. The sample shows about 540,000 distinct CDR3 sequences, 18% of them seen only once. The sample was PBMCs from the stem cell graft donor, taken from the stem cell graft. These TCRs come from a human donor who donated a stem cell graft to a child with acute lymphoblastic leukemia.

This clonotype was seen many times. V and J are TRBV12-3 or TRBV12-4 and TRBJ2-5, with 8 bases matching TRBD1. V lost 6 bases, J lost 4 bases, and 10 bases stayed unmatched. The CDR3 has 15 residues. The CDR3 DNA follows: TGTGCCAGCAGGGTCAGGGGGCTAGGAGGAGAGACCCAGTACTTC. It encodes CASRVRGLGGETQYF.

This clonotype was counted only a few times. The chain links TRBV24-1 to TRBJ2-3; D gene unclear. The CDR3 spans 13 residues. Germline lookup yields CDR1 KGHDR and CDR2 SFDVKD. The germline V and J ends were trimmed by 3 bases and 8 bases, with 11 bases remaining between them. The CDR3, as DNA: TGTGCCACCAGTGATCTAGGTTCGGGTACGCAGTATTTT. Translating gives CATSDLGSGTQYF.

The chain joins TRBV5-1 to TRBJ1-2; D is uncertain. Germline V gives CDR1 SGHRS, CDR2 YFSETQ. The CDR3 consists of 13 residues. V dropped 5 bases and J dropped 6 bases, with 14 bases sitting between them. The CDR3 sequence is CASSNGLGDGYTF. Written as DNA, the CDR3 is TGCGCCAGCAGTAATGGCCTGGGTGATGGCTACACCTTC.

A remark on this clonotype: One junction end disagrees with the germline gene, perhaps due to a read error. V gene TRBV7-3 combines with J gene TRBJ1-1; the D is unclear. CDR3 length equals 17 residues. The V gene's germline CDR1 is SGHTA and CDR2 FQGTGA. The CDR3 DNA reads TGTGCCAGCAGCCCCTACGGTAAAGCTCCAACGAACACTGACGCTTTCTTT. Encoded protein: CASSPYGKAPTNTDAFF.